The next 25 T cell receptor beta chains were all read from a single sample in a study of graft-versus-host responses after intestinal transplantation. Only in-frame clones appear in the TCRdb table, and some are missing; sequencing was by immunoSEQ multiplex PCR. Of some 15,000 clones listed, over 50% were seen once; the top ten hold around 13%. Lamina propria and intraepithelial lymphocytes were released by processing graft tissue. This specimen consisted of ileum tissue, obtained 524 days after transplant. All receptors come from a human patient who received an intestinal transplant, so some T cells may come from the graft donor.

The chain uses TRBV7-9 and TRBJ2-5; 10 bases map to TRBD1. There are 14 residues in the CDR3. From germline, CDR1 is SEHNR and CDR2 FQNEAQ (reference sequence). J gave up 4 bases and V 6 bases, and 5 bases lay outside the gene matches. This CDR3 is CASSDRGRGETQYF. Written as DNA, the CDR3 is TGTGCCAGCAGTGACAGGGGGCGCGGAGAGACCCAGTACTTC. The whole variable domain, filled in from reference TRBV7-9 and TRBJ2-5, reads DTGVSQNPRHKITKRGQNVTFRCDPISEHNRLYWYRQTLGQGPEFLTYFQNEAQLEKSRLLSDRFSAERPKGSFSTLEIQRTEQGDSAMYLCASSDRGRGETQYFGPGTRLLVL.

The CDR3 region is CASSIELAGGGDEQFF. The CDR3 coding sequence is TGTGCCAGCAGCATTGAACTAGCGGGGGGCGGAGATGAGCAGTTCTTC. This sequence joins TRBV7-2 and TRBJ2-1; 12 bases are a match to TRBD2. The junction had 10 bases not matched to a gene; V was cut back by 5 bases and J by 8 bases. In germline, CDR1 is SGHTA, CDR2 FQGNSA. The CDR3 extends over 16 amino acids.

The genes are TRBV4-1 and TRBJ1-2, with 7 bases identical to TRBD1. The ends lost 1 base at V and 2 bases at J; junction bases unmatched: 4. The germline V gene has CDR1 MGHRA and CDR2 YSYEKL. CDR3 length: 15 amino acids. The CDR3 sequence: CASSQVSGGNYGYTF. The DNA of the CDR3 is TGCGCCAGCAGCCAAGTTTCAGGGGGAAACTATGGCTACACCTTC.

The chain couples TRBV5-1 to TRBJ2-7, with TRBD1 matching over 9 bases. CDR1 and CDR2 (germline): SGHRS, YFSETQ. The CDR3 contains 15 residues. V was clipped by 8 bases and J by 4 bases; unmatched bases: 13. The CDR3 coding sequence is TGCGCCAGTGGAATAATACCGGGACAGGGTTACGAGCAGTACTTC. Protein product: CASGIIPGQGYEQYF.

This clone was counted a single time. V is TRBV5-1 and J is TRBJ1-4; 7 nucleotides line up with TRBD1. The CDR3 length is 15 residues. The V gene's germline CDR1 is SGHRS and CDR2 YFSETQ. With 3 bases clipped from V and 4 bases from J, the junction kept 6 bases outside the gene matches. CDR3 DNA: TGCGCCAGCAGCTGGGGGACAGTTTTTAATGAAAAACTGTTTTTT. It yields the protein CASSWGTVFNEKLFF.

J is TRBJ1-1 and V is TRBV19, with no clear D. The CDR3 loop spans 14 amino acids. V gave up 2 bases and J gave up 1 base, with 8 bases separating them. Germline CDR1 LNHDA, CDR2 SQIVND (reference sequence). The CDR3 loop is CASSIMRRNTEAFF. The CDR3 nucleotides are TGTGCCAGTAGTATAATGCGGAGGAACACTGAAGCTTTCTTT.

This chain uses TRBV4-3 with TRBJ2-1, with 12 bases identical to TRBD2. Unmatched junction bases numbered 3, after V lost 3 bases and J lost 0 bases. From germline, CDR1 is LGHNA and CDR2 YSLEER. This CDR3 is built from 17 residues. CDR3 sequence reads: CASSQLAGGPSYNEQFF. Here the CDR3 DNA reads TGCGCCAGCAGCCAGCTAGCGGGGGGGCCCTCCTACAATGAGCAGTTCTTC.

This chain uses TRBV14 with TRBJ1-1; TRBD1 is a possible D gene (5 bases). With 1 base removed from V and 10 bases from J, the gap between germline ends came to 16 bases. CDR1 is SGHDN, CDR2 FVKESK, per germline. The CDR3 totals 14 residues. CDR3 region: CASSQARRGTRAFF. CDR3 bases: TGTGCCAGCAGCCAAGCTAGGCGGGGGACGAGAGCTTTCTTT.

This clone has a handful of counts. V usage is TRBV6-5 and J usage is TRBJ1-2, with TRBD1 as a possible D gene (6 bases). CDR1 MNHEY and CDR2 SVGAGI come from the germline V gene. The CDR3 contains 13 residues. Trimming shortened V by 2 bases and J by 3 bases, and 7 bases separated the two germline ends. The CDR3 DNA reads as TGTGCCAGCAGTTACAGGGGGTACTATGGCTACACCTTC. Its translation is CASSYRGYYGYTF.

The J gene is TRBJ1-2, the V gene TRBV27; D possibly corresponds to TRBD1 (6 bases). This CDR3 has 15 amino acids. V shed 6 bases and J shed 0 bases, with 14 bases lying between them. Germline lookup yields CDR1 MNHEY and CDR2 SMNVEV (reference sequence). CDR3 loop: CASRNQGSANYGYTF. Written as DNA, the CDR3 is TGTGCCAGCAGAAACCAGGGGAGTGCTAACTATGGCTACACCTTC.

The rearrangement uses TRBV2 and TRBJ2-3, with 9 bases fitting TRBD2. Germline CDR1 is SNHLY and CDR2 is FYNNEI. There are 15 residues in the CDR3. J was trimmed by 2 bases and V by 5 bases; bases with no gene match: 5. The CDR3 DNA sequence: TGTGCCAGCAGTCTCCGACTAGCGGACACAGATACGCAGTATTTT. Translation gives CASSLRLADTDTQYF.

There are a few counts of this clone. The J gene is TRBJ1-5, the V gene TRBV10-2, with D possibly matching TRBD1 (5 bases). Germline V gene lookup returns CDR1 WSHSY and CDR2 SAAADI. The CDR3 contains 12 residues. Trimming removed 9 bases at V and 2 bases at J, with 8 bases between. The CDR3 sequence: CASRGGNQPQHF. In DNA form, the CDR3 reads TGCGCCAGTCGGGGGGGCAATCAGCCCCAGCATTTT.

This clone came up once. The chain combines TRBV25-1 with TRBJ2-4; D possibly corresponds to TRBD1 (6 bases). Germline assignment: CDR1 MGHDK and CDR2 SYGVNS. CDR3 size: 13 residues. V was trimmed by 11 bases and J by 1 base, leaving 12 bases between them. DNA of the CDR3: TGTGCCCCCTACAGGGACGCCAAAAACATTCAGTACTTC. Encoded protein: CAPYRDAKNIQYF.

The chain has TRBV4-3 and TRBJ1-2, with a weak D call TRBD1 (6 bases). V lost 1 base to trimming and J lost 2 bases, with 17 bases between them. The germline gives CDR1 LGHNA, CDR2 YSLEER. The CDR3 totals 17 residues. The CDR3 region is CASSQGRGTSYNYGYTF. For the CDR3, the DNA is TGCGCCAGCAGCCAAGGGAGAGGGACATCCTACAACTATGGCTACACCTTC.

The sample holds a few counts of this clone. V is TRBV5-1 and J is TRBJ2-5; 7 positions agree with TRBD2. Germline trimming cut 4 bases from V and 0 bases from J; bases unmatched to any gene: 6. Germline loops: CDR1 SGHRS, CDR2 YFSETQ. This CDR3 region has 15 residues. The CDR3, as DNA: TGCGCCAGCAGCGAGATTAGCGGGCACCAAGAGACCCAGTACTTC. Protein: CASSEISGHQETQYF.

CDR3 loop: CAWGGSSYEQYF. The CDR3 nucleotides read TGTGCCTGGGGGGGGAGCTCCTACGAGCAGTACTTC. The gene calls are TRBV30 and TRBJ2-7; possible D gene TRBD2, 6 bases. The CDR3 is 12 residues long. Germline V CDR1 and CDR2: GTSNPN, SVGIG (reference sequence). Trimming took off 5 bases at V and 0 bases at J, with 8 bases between the two ends.

CDR3 sequence (DNA): TGTGCCTGGAACCCTCAGGGGGCTGAGGGCTACACCTTC. This translates into CAWNPQGAEGYTF. The genes are TRBV30 and TRBJ1-2; TRBD1 matches at 8 bases. The CDR3 covers 13 residues. Trimming removed 4 bases from V and 8 bases from J; junction bases left unmatched: 9. The germline CDR1 and CDR2 sequences are GTSNPN and SVGIG (reference sequence).

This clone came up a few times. CDR3 in amino acids: CASGPHTGGAAEETQYF. The CDR3 DNA is TGTGCTAGTGGTCCCCACACCGGGGGGGCGGCAGAAGAGACCCAGTACTTC. This chain connects TRBV12-5 to TRBJ2-5; TRBD2 aligns across 8 bases. The V gene's germline CDR1 is LGHNT and CDR2 FRNRAP. The CDR3 sequence is 17 residues long. V trimming: 5 bases; J trimming: 3 bases; junction bases outside the gene matches: 14. The full variable domain, with the rest looked up from reference TRBV12-5 and TRBJ2-5, is DARVTQTPRHKVTEMGQEVTMRCQPILGHNTVFWYRQTMMQGLELLAYFRNRAPLDDSGMPKDRFSAEMPDATLATLKIQPSEPRDSAVYFCASGPHTGGAAEETQYFGPGTRLLVL.

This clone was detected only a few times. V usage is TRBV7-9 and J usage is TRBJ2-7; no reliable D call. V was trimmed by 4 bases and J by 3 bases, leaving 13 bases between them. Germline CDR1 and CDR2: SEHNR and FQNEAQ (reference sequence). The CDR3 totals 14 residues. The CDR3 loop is CASSSTPTYYEQYF. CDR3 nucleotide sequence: TGTGCCAGCAGCTCCACCCCGACTTACTACGAGCAGTACTTC.

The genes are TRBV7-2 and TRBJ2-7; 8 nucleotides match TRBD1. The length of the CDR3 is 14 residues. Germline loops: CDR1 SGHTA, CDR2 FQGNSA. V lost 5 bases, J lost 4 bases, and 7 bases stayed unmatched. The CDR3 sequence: CASSGDRGRYEQYF. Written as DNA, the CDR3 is TGTGCCAGCAGCGGCGACAGGGGAAGGTACGAGCAGTACTTC. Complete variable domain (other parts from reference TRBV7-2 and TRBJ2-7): GAGVSQSPSNKVTEKGKDVELRCDPISGHTALYWYRQSLGQGLEFLIYFQGNSAPDKSGLPSDRFSAERTGGSVSTLTIQRTQQEDSAVYLCASSGDRGRYEQYFGPGTRLTVT.

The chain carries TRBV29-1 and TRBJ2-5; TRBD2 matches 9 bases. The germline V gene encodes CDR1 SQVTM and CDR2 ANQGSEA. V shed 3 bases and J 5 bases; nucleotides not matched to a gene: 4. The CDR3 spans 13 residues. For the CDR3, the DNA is TGCAGCGTTGATCTGGCGGGAGGGGAGACCCAGTACTTC. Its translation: CSVDLAGGETQYF.

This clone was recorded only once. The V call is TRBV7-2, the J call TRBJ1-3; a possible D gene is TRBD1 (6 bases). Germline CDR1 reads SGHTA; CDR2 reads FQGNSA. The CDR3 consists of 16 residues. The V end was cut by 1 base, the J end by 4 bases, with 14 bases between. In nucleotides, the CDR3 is TGTGCCAGCAGCTTAGAGGGGACAAATTCCGGAAACACCATATATTTT. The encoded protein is CASSLEGTNSGNTIYF. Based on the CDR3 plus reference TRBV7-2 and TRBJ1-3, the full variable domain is GAGVSQSPSNKVTEKGKDVELRCDPISGHTALYWYRQSLGQGLEFLIYFQGNSAPDKSGLPSDRFSAERTGGSVSTLTIQRTQQEDSAVYLCASSLEGTNSGNTIYFGEGSWLTVV.

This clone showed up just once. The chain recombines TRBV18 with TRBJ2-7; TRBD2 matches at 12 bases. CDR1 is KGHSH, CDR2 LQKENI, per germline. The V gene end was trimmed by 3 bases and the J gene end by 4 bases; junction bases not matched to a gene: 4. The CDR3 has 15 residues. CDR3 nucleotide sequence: TGTGCCAGCTCACCTCGGACTAGCGGGGCGTACGAGCAGTACTTC. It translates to CASSPRTSGAYEQYF.

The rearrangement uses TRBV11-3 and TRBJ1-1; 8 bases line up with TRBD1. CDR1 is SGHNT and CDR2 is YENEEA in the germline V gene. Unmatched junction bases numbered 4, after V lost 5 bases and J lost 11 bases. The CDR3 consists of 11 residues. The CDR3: CASSPGGSAFF. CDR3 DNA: TGTGCCAGCAGCCCAGGGGGCTCGGCTTTCTTT. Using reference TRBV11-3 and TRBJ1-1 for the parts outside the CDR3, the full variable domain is EAGVVQSPRYKIIEKKQPVAFWCNPISGHNTLYWYLQNLGQGPELLIRYENEEAVDDSQLPKDRFSAERLKGVDSTLKIQPAELGDSAVYLCASSPGGSAFFGQGTRLTVV.

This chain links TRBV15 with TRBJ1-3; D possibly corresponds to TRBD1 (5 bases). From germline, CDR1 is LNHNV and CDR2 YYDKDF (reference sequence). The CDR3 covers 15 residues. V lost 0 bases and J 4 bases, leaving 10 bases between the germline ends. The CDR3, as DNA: TGTGCCACCAGCAGAGATGCCCAGGGAGGAAACACCATATATTTT. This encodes CATSRDAQGGNTIYF.